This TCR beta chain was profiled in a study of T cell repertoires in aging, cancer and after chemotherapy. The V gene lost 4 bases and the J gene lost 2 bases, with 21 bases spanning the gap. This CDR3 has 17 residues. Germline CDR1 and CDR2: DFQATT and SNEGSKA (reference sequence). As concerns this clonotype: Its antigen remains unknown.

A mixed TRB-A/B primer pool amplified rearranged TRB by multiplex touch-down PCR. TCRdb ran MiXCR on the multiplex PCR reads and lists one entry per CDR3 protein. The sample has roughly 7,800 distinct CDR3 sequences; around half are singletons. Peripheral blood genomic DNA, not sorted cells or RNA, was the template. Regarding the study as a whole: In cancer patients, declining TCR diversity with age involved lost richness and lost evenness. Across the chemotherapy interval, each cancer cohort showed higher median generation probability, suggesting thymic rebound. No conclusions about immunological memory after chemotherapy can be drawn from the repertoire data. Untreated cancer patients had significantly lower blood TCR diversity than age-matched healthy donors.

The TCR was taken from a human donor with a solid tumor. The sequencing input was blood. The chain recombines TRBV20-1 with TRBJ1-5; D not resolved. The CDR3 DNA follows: TGCAGTGCTATCTTAAACTTGAAATCAGGCGGCAATCAGCCCCAGCATTTT. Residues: CSAILNLKSGGNQPQHF.